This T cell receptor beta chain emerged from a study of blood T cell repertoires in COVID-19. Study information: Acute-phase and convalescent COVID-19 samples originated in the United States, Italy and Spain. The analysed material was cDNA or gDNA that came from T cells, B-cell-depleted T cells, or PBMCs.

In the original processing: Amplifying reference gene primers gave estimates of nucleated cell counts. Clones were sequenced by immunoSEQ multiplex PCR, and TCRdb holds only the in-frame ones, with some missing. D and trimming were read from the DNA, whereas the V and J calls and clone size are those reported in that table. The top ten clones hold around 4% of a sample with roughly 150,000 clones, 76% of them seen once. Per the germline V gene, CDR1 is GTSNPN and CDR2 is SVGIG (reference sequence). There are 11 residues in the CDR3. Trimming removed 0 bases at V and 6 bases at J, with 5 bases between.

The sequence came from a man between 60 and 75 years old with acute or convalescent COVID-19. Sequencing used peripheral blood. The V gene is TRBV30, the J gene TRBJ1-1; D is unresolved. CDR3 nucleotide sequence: TGTGCCTGGAGTGTACGGTCTGAAGCTTTCTTT. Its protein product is CAWSVRSEAFF.